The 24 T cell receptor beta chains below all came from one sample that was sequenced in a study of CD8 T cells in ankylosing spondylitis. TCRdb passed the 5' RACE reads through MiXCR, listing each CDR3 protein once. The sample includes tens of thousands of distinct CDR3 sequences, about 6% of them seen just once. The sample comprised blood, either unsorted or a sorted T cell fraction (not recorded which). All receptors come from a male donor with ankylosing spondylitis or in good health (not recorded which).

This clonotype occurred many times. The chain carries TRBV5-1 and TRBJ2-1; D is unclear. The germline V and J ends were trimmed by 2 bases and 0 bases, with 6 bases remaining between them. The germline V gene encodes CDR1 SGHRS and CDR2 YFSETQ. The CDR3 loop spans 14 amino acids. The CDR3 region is CASSFDGSYNEQFF. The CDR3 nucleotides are TGCGCCAGCAGCTTCGACGGCTCCTACAATGAGCAGTTCTTC. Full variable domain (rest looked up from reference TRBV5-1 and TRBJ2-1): KAGVTQTPRYLIKTRGQQVTLSCSPISGHRSVSWYQQTPGQGLQFLFEYFSETQRNKGNFPGRFSGRQFSNSRSEMNVSTLELGDSALYLCASSFDGSYNEQFFGPGTRLTVL.

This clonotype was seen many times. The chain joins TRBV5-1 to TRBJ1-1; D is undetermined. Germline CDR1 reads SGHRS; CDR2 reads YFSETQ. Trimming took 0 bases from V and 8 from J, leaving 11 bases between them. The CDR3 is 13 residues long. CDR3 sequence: CASSLEEGTEAFF. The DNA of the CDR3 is TGCGCCAGCAGCTTGGAAGAGGGAACGGAAGCTTTCTTT.

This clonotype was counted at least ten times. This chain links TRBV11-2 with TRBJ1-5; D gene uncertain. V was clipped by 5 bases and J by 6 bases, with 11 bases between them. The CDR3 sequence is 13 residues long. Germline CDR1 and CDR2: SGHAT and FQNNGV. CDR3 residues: CASSLGVSQPQHF. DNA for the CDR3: TGTGCCAGCAGCCTAGGAGTATCTCAGCCCCAGCATTTT.

The CDR3 region has the DNA TGTGCCAGCAGCTTACAGGCCGCCTATGGCTACACCTTC. Translated: CASSLQAAYGYTF. The chain has TRBV5-5 and TRBJ1-2, with D maybe TRBD1 (5 bases). CDR3 length: 13 amino acids. The V end was cut by 2 bases, the J end by 4 bases, with 9 bases between. CDR1 and CDR2 (germline): SGHKS, YYEKEE (reference sequence).

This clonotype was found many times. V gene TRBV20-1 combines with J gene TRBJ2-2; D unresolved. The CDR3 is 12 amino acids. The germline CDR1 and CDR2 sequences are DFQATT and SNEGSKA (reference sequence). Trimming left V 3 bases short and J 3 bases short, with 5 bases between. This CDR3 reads CSASTHTGELFF. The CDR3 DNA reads TGCAGTGCTAGTACCCACACCGGGGAGCTGTTTTTT.

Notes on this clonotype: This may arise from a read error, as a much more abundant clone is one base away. In DNA, the CDR3 is TGCAGCGTCCAGCGGGGAAGCAATGGGCAGTTCTTC. The encoded protein is CSVQRGSNGQFF. J is TRBJ2-1 and V is TRBV29-1; 7 bases are shared with TRBD2. Germline V gene sequence: CDR1 SQVTM, CDR2 ANQGSEA. The length of the CDR3 is 12 residues.

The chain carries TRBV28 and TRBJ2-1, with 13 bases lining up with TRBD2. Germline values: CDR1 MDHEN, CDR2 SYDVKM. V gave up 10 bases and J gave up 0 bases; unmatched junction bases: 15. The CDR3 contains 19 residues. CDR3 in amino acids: CATLLPGLAGPSSYNEQFF. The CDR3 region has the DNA TGTGCCACCTTACTACCGGGACTAGCGGGGCCAAGCTCCTACAATGAGCAGTTCTTC.

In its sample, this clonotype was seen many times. The CDR3 loop is CASKPQGAGANVLTF. The CDR3 nucleotides are TGTGCCAGCAAGCCCCAGGGGGCTGGGGCCAACGTCCTGACTTTC. V is TRBV27 and J is TRBJ2-6; TRBD1 aligns across 7 bases. The length of the CDR3 is 15 residues. After removal of 7 bases from V and 2 bases from J, the junction contained 5 bases not matched to a gene. Germline V CDR1 and CDR2: MNHEY, SMNVEV (reference sequence).

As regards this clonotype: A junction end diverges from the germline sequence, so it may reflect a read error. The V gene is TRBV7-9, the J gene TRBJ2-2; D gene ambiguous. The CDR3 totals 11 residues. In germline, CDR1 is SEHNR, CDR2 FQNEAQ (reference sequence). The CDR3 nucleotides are TGTGTCAGCAGCTTATCCCGGGAGCTGTTTTTT. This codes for CVSSLSRELFF.

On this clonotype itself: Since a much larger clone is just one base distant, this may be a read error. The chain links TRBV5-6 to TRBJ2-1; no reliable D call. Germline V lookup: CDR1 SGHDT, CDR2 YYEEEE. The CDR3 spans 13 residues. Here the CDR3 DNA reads TGTGCCATCAGCTCCGGACGTCTCAATGAGCAGTTCTTC. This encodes CAISSGRLNEQFF.

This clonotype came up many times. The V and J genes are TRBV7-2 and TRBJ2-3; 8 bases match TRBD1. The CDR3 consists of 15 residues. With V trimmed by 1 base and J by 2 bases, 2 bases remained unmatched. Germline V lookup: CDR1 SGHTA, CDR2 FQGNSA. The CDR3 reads CASSLGTGHTDTQYF. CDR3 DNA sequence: TGTGCCAGCAGCTTAGGGACAGGGCACACAGATACGCAGTATTTT.

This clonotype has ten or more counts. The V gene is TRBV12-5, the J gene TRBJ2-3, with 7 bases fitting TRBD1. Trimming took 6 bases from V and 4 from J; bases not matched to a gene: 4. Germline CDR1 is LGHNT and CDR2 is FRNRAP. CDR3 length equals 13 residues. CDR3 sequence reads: CASGPQGADTQYF. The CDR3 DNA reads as TGTGCTAGTGGACCCCAGGGGGCAGATACGCAGTATTTT. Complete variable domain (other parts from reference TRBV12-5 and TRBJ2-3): DARVTQTPRHKVTEMGQEVTMRCQPILGHNTVFWYRQTMMQGLELLAYFRNRAPLDDSGMPKDRFSAEMPDATLATLKIQPSEPRDSAVYFCASGPQGADTQYFGPGTRLTVL.

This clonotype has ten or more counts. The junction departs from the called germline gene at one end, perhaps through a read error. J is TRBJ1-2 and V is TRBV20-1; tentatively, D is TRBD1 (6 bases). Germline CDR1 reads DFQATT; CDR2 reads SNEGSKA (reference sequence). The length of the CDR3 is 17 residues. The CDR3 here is CCARALRESGANYGYTF. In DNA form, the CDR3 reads TGCTGTGCTAGAGCGCTCAGAGAGTCAGGGGCAAACTATGGCTACACCTTC.

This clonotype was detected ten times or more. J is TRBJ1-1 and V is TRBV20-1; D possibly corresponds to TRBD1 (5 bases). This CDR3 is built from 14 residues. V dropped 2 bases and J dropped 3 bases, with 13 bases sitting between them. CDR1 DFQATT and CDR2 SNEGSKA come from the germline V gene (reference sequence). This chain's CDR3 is CSARTSGGDTEAFF. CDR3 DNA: TGCAGTGCTAGAACTTCGGGGGGGGACACTGAAGCTTTCTTT.

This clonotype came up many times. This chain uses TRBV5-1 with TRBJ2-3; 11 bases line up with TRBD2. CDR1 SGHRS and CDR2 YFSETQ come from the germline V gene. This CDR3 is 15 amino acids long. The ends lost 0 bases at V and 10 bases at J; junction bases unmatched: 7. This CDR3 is CASSLESSGRSPQYF. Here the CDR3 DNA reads TGCGCCAGCAGCTTGGAGTCTAGCGGGAGGTCCCCGCAGTATTTT.

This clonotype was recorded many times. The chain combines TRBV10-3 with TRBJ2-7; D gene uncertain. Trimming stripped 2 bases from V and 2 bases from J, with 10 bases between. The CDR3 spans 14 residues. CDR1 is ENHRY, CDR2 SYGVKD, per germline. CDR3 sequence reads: CAISEGLFTYEQYF. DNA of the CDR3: TGTGCCATCAGTGAGGGGTTGTTCACCTACGAGCAGTACTTC.

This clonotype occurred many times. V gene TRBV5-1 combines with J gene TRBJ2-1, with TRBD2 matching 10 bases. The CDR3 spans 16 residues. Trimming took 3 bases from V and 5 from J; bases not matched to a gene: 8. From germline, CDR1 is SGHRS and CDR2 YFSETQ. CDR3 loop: CASSSPSGRADNEQFF. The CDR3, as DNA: TGCGCCAGCAGCTCGCCAAGCGGGAGGGCGGACAATGAGCAGTTCTTC.

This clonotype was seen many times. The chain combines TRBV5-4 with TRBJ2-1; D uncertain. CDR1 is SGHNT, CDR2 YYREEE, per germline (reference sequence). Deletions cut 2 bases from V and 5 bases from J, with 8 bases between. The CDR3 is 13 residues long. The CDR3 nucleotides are TGTGCCAGCAGCTTTCTAAGTAACAATGAGCAGTTCTTC. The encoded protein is CASSFLSNNEQFF.

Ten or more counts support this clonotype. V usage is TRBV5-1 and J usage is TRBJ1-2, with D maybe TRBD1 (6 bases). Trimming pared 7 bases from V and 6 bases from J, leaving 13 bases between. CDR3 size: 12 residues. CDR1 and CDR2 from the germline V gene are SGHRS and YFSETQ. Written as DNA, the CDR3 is TGCGCCAGCTCCTCCAACAGGGATGGCTACACCTTC. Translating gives CASSSNRDGYTF. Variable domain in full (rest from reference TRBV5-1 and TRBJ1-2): KAGVTQTPRYLIKTRGQQVTLSCSPISGHRSVSWYQQTPGQGLQFLFEYFSETQRNKGNFPGRFSGRQFSNSRSEMNVSTLELGDSALYLCASSSNRDGYTFGSGTRLTVV.

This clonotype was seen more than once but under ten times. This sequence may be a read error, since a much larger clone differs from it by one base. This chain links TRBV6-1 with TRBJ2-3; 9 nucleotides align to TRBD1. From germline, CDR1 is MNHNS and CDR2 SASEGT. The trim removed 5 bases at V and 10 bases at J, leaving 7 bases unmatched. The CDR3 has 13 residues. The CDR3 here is CASSRDRADAQYF. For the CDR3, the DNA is TGTGCCAGCAGTCGGGACAGGGCTGACGCGCAGTATTTT.

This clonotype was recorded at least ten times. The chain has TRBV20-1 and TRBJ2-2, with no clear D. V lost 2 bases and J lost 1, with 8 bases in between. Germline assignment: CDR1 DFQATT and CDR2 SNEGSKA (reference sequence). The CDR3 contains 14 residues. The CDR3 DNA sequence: TGCAGTGCTAGACTTGACCTGAACACCGGGGAGCTGTTTTTT. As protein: CSARLDLNTGELFF.

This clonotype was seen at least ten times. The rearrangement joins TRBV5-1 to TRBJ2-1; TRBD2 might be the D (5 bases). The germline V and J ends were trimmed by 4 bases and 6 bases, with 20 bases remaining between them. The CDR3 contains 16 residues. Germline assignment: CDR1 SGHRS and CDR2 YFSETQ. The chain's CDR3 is CASSPDGRVGLNEQFF. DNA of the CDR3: TGCGCCAGCAGCCCGGACGGTAGAGTCGGACTCAATGAGCAGTTCTTC. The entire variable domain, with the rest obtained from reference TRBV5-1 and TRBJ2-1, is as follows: KAGVTQTPRYLIKTRGQQVTLSCSPISGHRSVSWYQQTPGQGLQFLFEYFSETQRNKGNFPGRFSGRQFSNSRSEMNVSTLELGDSALYLCASSPDGRVGLNEQFFGPGTRLTVL.

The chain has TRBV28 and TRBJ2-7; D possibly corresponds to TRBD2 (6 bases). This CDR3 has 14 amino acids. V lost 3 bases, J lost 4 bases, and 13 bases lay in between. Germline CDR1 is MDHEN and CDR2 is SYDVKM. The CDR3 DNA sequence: TGTGCCAGCAGTTTCGGAGGGCCTAGTTACGAGCAGTACTTC. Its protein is CASSFGGPSYEQYF.

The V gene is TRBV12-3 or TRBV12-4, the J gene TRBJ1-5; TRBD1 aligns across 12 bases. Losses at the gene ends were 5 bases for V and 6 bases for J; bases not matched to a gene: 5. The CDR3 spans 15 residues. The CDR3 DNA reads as TGTGCCAGCAGTGAGGGGGACAGGGGGCGTCAGCCCCAGCATTTT. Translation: CASSEGDRGRQPQHF.